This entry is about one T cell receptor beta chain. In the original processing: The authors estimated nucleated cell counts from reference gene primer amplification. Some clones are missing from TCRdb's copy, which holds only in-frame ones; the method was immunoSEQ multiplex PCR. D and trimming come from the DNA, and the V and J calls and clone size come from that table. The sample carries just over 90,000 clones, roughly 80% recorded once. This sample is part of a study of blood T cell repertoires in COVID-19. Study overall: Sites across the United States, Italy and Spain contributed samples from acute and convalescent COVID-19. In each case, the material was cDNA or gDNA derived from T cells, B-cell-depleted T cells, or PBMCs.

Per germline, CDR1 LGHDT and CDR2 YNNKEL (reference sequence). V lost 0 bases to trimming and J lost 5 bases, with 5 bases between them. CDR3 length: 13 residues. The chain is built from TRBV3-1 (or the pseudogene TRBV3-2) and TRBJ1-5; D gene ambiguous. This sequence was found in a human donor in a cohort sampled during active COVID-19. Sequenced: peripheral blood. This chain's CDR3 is CASSQDRDQPQHF. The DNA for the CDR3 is TGTGCCAGCAGCCAAGATCGAGATCAGCCCCAGCATTTT.